Following are 9 T cell receptor beta chains from one sample sequenced in a study of T cells in Graves' hyperthyroidism and ophthalmopathy (dated by TCRdb to between 2019 and 2020). The library was generated by multiplex PCR. Sequencing was performed on an Illumina HiSeq 2000. The TCR beta CDR3 regions were amplified from the RNA transcripts. The first round of RT-PCR for the TCR CDR3 was performed with the HTBI primer set and the Qiagen OneStep RT-PCR kit. In-frame beta chains were kept once TCRdb had trimmed the public reads at Q25 with fastp and called clones with MiXCR. Rows with one shared CDR3 protein collapse into an entry with the most common genes and DNA. Recorded for this sample are roughly 500,000 distinct CDR3 sequences; approximately 25% of them occurred a single time. Roughly 10% of the sample comes from the top ten. The sample taken for sequencing was blood. The origin of the receptors is a woman younger than 45 with Graves' ophthalmopathy.

The V call is TRBV10-1, the J call TRBJ2-5; weak D call: TRBD2 (6 bases). The CDR3 consists of 14 residues. CDR1 and CDR2 (germline): WNHNN, SYGVQD (reference sequence). V was clipped by 0 bases and J by 5 bases, with 10 bases between them. CDR3 sequence: CASSESGGMETQYF. The CDR3 nucleotides read TGCGCCAGCAGTGAGTCAGGAGGGATGGAGACCCAGTACTTC.

In its sample, this clonotype was seen many times. DNA for the CDR3: TGTGCCAGCAGCGTCGGGACTAGCGGATCTTACGAGCAGTACTTC. Translated: CASSVGTSGSYEQYF. The V and J genes are TRBV9 and TRBJ2-7, with 11 bases lining up with TRBD2. CDR1 and CDR2 from the germline V gene are SGDLS and YYNGEE. Germline trimming cut 2 bases from V and 4 bases from J; bases unmatched to any gene: 5. This CDR3 spans 15 amino acids.

This clonotype was detected only a few times. The J gene is TRBJ2-7, the V gene TRBV6-5, with 9 bases lining up with TRBD1. CDR3 size: 14 residues. CDR1 is MNHEY, CDR2 SVGAGI, per germline. Trimming removed 4 bases from V and 2 bases from J; junction bases left unmatched: 3. The CDR3 region has the DNA TGTGCCAGCAGTTTTCGACAGGGGGCCTACGAGCAGTACTTC. It specifies CASSFRQGAYEQYF.

This clonotype came up many times. This chain connects TRBV9 to TRBJ1-1; D is possibly TRBD1 (5 bases). The CDR3 covers 18 residues. Between the trimmed V and J ends, which lost 4 bases and 4 bases, there was a span of 26 bases. The germline V gene has CDR1 SGDLS and CDR2 YYNGEE. The CDR3 sequence is CASSQSSGTSFRGTEAFF. CDR3 sequence (DNA): TGTGCCAGCAGCCAGAGTTCCGGGACCAGCTTCCGGGGCACTGAAGCTTTCTTT.

The CDR3 DNA sequence: TGTGCCACCAGCTCCGGCCGAGGCGAGCAGTACTTC. Its protein product is CATSSGRGEQYF. J is TRBJ2-7 and V is TRBV15; D gene uncertain. Germline values: CDR1 LNHNV, CDR2 YYDKDF (reference sequence). The CDR3 extends over 12 amino acids. V lost 5 bases and J 6 bases, leaving 11 bases between the germline ends.

At least ten counts were recorded for this clonotype. It is unclear where the CDR3 begins or ends on the DNA, so no DNA is shown, and the CDR3 is as TCRdb lists it. The chain carries TRBV5-1 and TRBJ2-7; the table names TRBD1, a call not compared with the DNA. The V gene's germline CDR1 is SGHRS and CDR2 YFSETQ. The CDR3 has 21 residues if both end residues are counted. The chain's CDR3 is CASSGKVQQYEQYFGPVEQYF.

As to this clonotype: A single base separates this from a much larger clone, so it may be a read error. The chain combines TRBV30 with TRBJ1-1; D gene unclear. CDR1 is GTSNPN, CDR2 SVGIG, per germline (reference sequence). The V and J ends lost 0 bases and 3 bases respectively, with 11 bases between them. The CDR3 is made up of 14 amino acids. CDR3 sequence (DNA): TGTGCCTGGAGTGTAACCCTAAAGGACACTGAAGCTTTCTTT. Translating gives CAWSVTLKDTEAFF.

The chain uses TRBV15 and TRBJ2-5; a possible D gene is TRBD1 (6 bases). The V end was cut by 1 base, the J end by 5 bases, with 14 bases between. Germline assignment: CDR1 LNHNV and CDR2 YYDKDF (reference sequence). The CDR3 is made up of 15 amino acids. CDR3 sequence reads: CATSRVPGRGETQYF. CDR3 DNA: TGTGCCACCAGCAGAGTTCCGGGAAGGGGGGAGACCCAGTACTTC.

This clonotype was detected ten times or more. The chain combines TRBV9 with TRBJ2-2, with unresolved D. CDR3 length: 13 residues. Per germline, CDR1 SGDLS and CDR2 YYNGEE. Trimming pared 0 bases from V and 8 bases from J, leaving 8 bases between. The CDR3 nucleotides are TGTGCCAGCAGCGTAGGTCTAGAAGGGGAGCTGTTTTTT. This encodes CASSVGLEGELFF.